The clone carrying this T cell receptor (beta chain) was seen ten or more times. What it binds is unknown. The sample is drawn from a study of regulatory T cells in long-lasting Graves disease. Study-wide background: Those Graves' patients who were newly diagnosed had been on antithyroid drugs under 3 months.

In building TCR beta libraries, iRepertoire HTBI primers were used together with Arm-PCR of CDR3 regions. TCRdb analysed the multiplex PCR reads with MiXCR anew, one entry per CDR3 protein. Here the sample spans approximately 470,000 distinct CDR3 sequences, roughly 17% being singletons. Time point here: newly diagnosed GD, antithyroid drugs for less than 3 months. PBMC RNA was the source of the TCR library. This CDR3 is 15 amino acids long. V shed 3 bases, J shed 7 bases, and the junction held 9 bases outside the gene matches. Germline CDR1 and CDR2: SGHRS and YFSETQ. Study-wide findings and caveats: TRBV28 was favored in persistent disease, as were TRBJ1-2 and TRBJ2-5.

The same sample was also used in a study of T cells in Graves' hyperthyroidism and ophthalmopathy. That paper adds: HTBI primers were employed in a first-round RT-PCR of the TCR CDR3. Blood shared most expanded thyroid clonotypes above 0.001.

V and J are TRBV5-1 and TRBJ2-1, with TRBD1 matching 8 bases. Sequenced here: peripheral blood mononuclear cells (PBMCs), sampled at new diagnosis, from a patient treated with antithyroid drugs. The receptor was derived from a man aged 35 to 55 with Graves disease. In nucleotides, the CDR3 is TGCGCCAGCAGCTGGCGGACAGGGAGTCAGAATGAGCAGTTCTTC. Translated, it gives CASSWRTGSQNEQFF.